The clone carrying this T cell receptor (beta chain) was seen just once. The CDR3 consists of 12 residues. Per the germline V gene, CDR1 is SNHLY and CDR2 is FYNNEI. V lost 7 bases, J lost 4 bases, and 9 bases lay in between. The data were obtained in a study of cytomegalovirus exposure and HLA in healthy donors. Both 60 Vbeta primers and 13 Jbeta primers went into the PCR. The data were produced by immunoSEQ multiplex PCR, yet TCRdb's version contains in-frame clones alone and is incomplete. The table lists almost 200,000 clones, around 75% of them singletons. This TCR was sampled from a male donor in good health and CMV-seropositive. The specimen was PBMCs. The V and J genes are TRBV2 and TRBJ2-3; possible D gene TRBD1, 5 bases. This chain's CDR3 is CASNRGPDTQYF. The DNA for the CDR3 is TGTGCCAGCAATAGGGGCCCAGATACGCAGTATTTT.